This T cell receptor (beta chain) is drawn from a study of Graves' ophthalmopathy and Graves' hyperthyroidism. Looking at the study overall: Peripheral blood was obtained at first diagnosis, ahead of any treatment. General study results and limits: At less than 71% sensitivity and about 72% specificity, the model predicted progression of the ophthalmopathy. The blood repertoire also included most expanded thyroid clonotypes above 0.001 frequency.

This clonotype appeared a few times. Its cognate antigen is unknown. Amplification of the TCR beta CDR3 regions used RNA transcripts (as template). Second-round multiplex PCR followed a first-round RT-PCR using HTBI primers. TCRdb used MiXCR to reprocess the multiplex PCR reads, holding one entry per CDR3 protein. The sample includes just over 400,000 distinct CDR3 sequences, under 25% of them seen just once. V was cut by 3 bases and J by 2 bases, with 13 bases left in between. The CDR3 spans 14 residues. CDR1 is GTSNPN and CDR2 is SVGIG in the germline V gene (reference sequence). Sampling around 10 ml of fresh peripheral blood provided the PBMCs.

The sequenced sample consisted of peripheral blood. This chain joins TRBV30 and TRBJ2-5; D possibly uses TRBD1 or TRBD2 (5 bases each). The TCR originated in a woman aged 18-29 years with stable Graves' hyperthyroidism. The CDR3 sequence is CAWSGNRQQETQYF. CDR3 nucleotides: TGTGCCTGGAGCGGGAACAGGCAACAAGAGACCCAGTACTTC.